This entry features one TCR beta chain sequence. The data are from a study of identical twins. TCRdb analysed the 5' RACE reads with MiXCR anew, one entry per CDR3 protein. The top ten clones hold around 3% of a sample with 450,000 or so distinct CDR3 sequences, 24% of them seen once. The germline CDR1 and CDR2 sequences are SQVTM and ANQGSEA. V shed 7 bases, J shed 8 bases, and the junction held 17 bases outside the gene matches. This CDR3 region has 15 residues. This sample also belongs to another study, concerning T cells expressing NK-cell markers. That source reports: The contribution of dominant NKG2C+ clonotypes to CD8+ T cells in roughly 6 donors was about 1.0-7.0%.

The chain recombines TRBV29-1 with TRBJ2-1; TRBD2 aligns across 7 bases. Sequencing was performed on CD4+ T cells sorted from blood. The TCR was taken from a woman aged 18-29 years in good health. The CDR3 is CSDYSAGRVGDEQFF. The DNA of the CDR3 is TGCAGCGATTACTCTGCGGGGAGGGTAGGCGATGAGCAGTTCTTC.